This T cell receptor beta chain was captured by sequencing in a study of human T cells and chemical hapten exposure. Study summary: Diphenylcyclopropenone was applied weekly to patients' scalps across the approximately 25-week study. Patch tests of 0.01% DPC on the upper back were read at 6 days.

In the case of this clonotype: Its antigen is undetermined. One end of the junction fails to match germline, which may point to a read error.

Study findings and constraints: Significantly greater numbers of large CDR3 similarity clusters came from expanded TCRs than from controls.

TCRdb passed the RACE reads through MiXCR, listing each CDR3 protein once. Of 74,000 or so distinct CDR3 sequences listed, approximately 10% are singletons. Time point indicated: patch test 1, 2 weeks after DPC sensitization. The treatment was: therapeutic diphenylcyclopropenone sensitization with weekly scalp DPC. Per germline, CDR1 WSHSY and CDR2 SAAADI. The CDR3 is 18 amino acids. The sample was whole blood, taken in connection with sensitization to the hapten diphenylcyclopropenone (DPC). V is TRBV10-2 and J is TRBJ2-1; 10 positions agree with TRBD2. The TCR was taken from a woman between 50 and 59 years old with alopecia areata. Some clones in this sample may be carry-over from other donors' samples. The CDR3 coding sequence is TGCGTCAGCCTTAGATCGCTAGCGGGAGTAAGCTCCTACAATGAGCAGTTCTTC. Translating it yields CVSLRSLAGVSSYNEQFF.